The 10 T cell receptor beta chains reported below all come from one sample, sequenced in a study of cytomegalovirus exposure and HLA in healthy donors. PCR amplification relied on 60 Vbeta primers (plus 13 Jbeta primers). Some clones are missing from TCRdb's copy, which holds only in-frame ones; the method was immunoSEQ multiplex PCR. Of almost 200,000 clones in the sample, roughly 85% are singletons; the top ten hold approximately 2.1%. Specimen: PBMCs. The receptor set was obtained from a woman between 45 and 60 years old in good health and CMV-seronegative.

V usage is TRBV4-1 and J usage is TRBJ2-7, with D possibly matching TRBD2 (5 bases). Per germline, CDR1 MGHRA and CDR2 YSYEKL. Trimming pared 0 bases from V and 3 bases from J, leaving 9 bases between. The CDR3 runs to 14 residues. The CDR3: CASSQEEAGYEQYF. The CDR3 bases are TGCGCCAGCAGCCAAGAAGAGGCGGGCTACGAGCAGTACTTC.

The chain combines TRBV7-3 with TRBJ2-1; 12 bases fit TRBD2. This CDR3 has 21 residues. The germline CDR1 and CDR2 sequences are SGHTA and FQGTGA. The ends lost 0 bases at V and 9 bases at J; junction bases unmatched: 21. The CDR3 nucleotides are TGTGCCAGCAGCTTAACAAAAGATGACAGGGGGCTAGCGGGAGGGCAGGGTGAGCAGTTCTTC. It translates to CASSLTKDDRGLAGGQGEQFF.

The chain carries TRBV11-2 and TRBJ2-7; 7 positions agree with TRBD1. The CDR3 runs to 15 residues. The V gene's germline CDR1 is SGHAT and CDR2 FQNNGV. V shed 1 base, J shed 2 bases, and the junction held 5 bases outside the gene matches. This CDR3 is CASSLGTGRPYEQYF. The CDR3 nucleotides read TGTGCCAGCAGCTTAGGGACAGGCCGTCCCTACGAGCAGTACTTC.

In the case of this clone: The germline gene is not matched at one end of the junction; a read error may be the cause. This sample includes further DNA sequences coding for the same CDR3. This chain uses TRBV11-3 with TRBJ1-1; weak D call: TRBD1 (6 bases). The CDR3 loop spans 15 amino acids. The V gene's germline CDR1 is SGHNT and CDR2 YENEEA. The CDR3 DNA reads TGTGCTAGCAGCTTAGGGAACAGGGAGGGCACTGAAGCTTTCTTT. It encodes CASSLGNREGTEAFF.

V usage is TRBV9 and J usage is TRBJ2-3; possibly TRBD2 for D (6 bases). The CDR3 is made up of 14 amino acids. Germline CDR1 SGDLS, CDR2 YYNGEE. Trimming took 4 bases from V and 6 from J, leaving 15 bases between them. The CDR3 coding sequence is TGTGCCAGCAGCCAAGGGACTCGGCCGGATACGCAGTATTTT. Translation gives CASSQGTRPDTQYF.

This clone appeared a single time. This chain connects TRBV6-5 to TRBJ2-7; 11 bases line up with TRBD2. Germline-derived CDR1 and CDR2 are MNHEY and SVGAGI. This CDR3 has 15 amino acids. V lost 6 bases to trimming and J lost 3 bases; unmatched junction nucleotides: 7. Written as DNA, the CDR3 is TGTGCCAGCAGGACAACTAGCGGGGGCCGCTACGAGCAGTACTTC. Protein sequence: CASRTTSGGRYEQYF.

The chain recombines TRBV6-6 with TRBJ2-5; 7 positions agree with TRBD2. Trimming cost V 0 bases and J 3 bases; bases outside gene matches: 7. Germline lookup yields CDR1 MNHNY and CDR2 SVGAGI (reference sequence). This CDR3 has 16 residues. The CDR3 nucleotides are TGTGCCAGCAGTTACTCGAAGGGGAGGGTTGAAGAGACCCAGTACTTC. As protein: CASSYSKGRVEETQYF.

J is TRBJ2-1 and V is TRBV30, with a possible D match to TRBD2 (6 bases). CDR1 is GTSNPN and CDR2 is SVGIG in the germline V gene (reference sequence). V was clipped by 7 bases and J by 0 bases, with 19 bases between them. CDR3 length equals 16 residues. The DNA of the CDR3 is TGTGCCTACCACGGCGGGACGAGAGGCTCCTACAATGAGCAGTTCTTC. Translation: CAYHGGTRGSYNEQFF.

The chain carries TRBV6-5 and TRBJ2-7, with D possibly TRBD1 on 5 matching bases. This CDR3 is 14 amino acids long. Trimming removed 8 bases from V and 4 bases from J, with 18 bases in between. Looked up from germline, CDR1 is MNHEY and CDR2 is SVGAGI. Here the CDR3 DNA reads TGTGCCAGCCCGTCGGTGGGCAGGGTTTACGAGCAGTACTTC. Translation gives CASPSVGRVYEQYF.

This clone showed up just once. This chain connects TRBV21-1 to TRBJ2-3; the table's D gene call, TRBD2, was not cross checked with the DNA. TRBV21-1 is noted as a pseudogene. The CDR3 spans 18 residues. The CDR3 region has the DNA TGTGCCAGCACCAACGAGGAGGGCAACCCAGCCATTCGAGATACGCAGTATTTT. This translates into CASTNEEGNPAIRDTQYF.